This T cell receptor (beta chain) was sequenced during a study of T-cell reconstitution after alpha-beta-depleted transplantation in children. Using unique molecular identifiers, the investigators prepared the TCRbeta library. Each CDR3 protein is one row after TCRdb ran MiXCR on the PCR reads. The sample gives some 600,000 distinct CDR3 sequences, approximately 16% of which show up once; under 1.2% is in the top ten. There are 14 residues in the CDR3. The V end lost 4 bases, the J end lost 4 bases, and 11 bases lay between the germline ends. Germline CDR1 is WNHNN and CDR2 is SYGVQD (reference sequence).

The chain combines TRBV10-1 with TRBJ2-1; weak D call: TRBD2 (5 bases). This clonotype was sampled from a human donor who donated a stem cell graft to a child with acute myeloid leukemia. This specimen consisted of PBMCs from the stem cell graft donor, obtained from the stem cell graft. The CDR3, as DNA: TGCGCCAGCAGTGTTACGGGAAGATACAATGAGCAGTTCTTC. Its protein product is CASSVTGRYNEQFF.